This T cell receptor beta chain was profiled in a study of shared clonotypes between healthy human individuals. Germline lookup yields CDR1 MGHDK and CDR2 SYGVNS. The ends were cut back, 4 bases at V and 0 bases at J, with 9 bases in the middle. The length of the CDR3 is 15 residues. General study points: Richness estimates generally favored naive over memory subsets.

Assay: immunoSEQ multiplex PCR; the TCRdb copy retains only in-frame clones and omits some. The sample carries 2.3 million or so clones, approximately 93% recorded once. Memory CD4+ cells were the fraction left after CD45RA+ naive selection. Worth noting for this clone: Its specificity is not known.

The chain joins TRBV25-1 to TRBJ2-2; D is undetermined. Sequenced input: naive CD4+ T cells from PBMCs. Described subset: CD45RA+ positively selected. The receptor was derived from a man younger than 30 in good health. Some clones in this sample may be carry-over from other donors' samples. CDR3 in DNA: TGTGCCAGCAGTGTACAGTTCGCGAACACCGGGGAGCTGTTTTTT. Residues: CASSVQFANTGELFF.